This is a list of T cell receptor beta chains from one sample in a study of blood T cells in healthy people across ages. TCRdb ran MiXCR on the 5' RACE reads and lists one entry per CDR3 protein. The sample lists 1 million to 1.2 million distinct CDR3 sequences; more than 30% were seen once. Sequenced: blood. The receptor set was obtained from a man younger than 30 in good health. Both conserved end residues are trimmed from each CDR3. The D gene is left open where the match is weak. Clone sizes are given selectively: once, few, many, or a class where the clone is expanded.

J gene	V gene	clone size	D gene	CDR3 protein
TRBJ1-2	TRBV12-3/TRBV12-4	once	NA	ASSLAPRPENYGYT
TRBJ2-3	TRBV9	NA	NA	ASSQSLFTDTQY
TRBJ1-5	TRBV12-3/TRBV12-4	few	NA	ASSLRHQPHQPQH
TRBJ1-2	TRBV6-2/TRBV6-3	NA	TRBD1	ASSGTGTALYGYT
TRBJ2-1	TRBV28	NA	TRBD1	AAHRGFGEQF
TRBJ2-5	TRBV29-1	few	TRBD2	TFTVGGEETQY
TRBJ1-4	TRBV14	NA	NA	ASSQDMIKLF
TRBJ1-4	TRBV4-3	NA	NA	ASSQDMAAPEGEKLF
TRBJ2-4	TRBV6-6	few	TRBD1	ASSTQGATNIQY
NA	TRBV6-1	few	NA	ASIDPGGSYEQY
TRBJ1-5	TRBV3-1	NA	NA	ASSQEGYSNQPQH
TRBJ2-2	TRBV3-1	many	NA	ASSRNTGELF
NA	TRBV28	few	TRBD2	ASRQSWTSGGLTYNEQY
TRBJ1-5	TRBV28	NA	NA	ASRSHQPQH
TRBJ2-3	TRBV7-6	NA	TRBD2	ASSSPPSGAPRYTQY
TRBJ1-4	TRBV7-9	NA	NA	ASSLSWAGHEEKLF
NA	TRBV27	few	TRBD1	ASSLYQGAPLYEQY
TRBJ1-1	TRBV20-1	NA	NA	SARPGTAYTEAF
TRBJ1-1	TRBV11-2	NA	NA	ASSYTQTVNTEAF
TRBJ2-1	TRBV4-3	few	NA	ASSQDLLEETNEQF
TRBJ2-1	TRBV10-3	few	NA	ASGPLDEQF
TRBJ2-5	TRBV7-2	few	NA	ASSPTRIYGTQY
TRBJ1-1	TRBV7-2	NA	NA	ASSSGQPFGAF
TRBJ1-2	TRBV7-2	NA	NA	ASSLRQLRRNYGYT
TRBJ2-7	TRBV20-1	few	TRBD2	SAVSGGGYEQY
TRBJ2-2	TRBV6-5	NA	NA	ASKTGTSNTGELF
TRBJ2-3	TRBV20-1	few	TRBD2	SASGGGSRTDTQY
TRBJ1-4	TRBV4-3	few	NA	ASSLGDNEKLF
TRBJ1-2	TRBV4-3	few	TRBD1	ASSQETGKDYGYT
TRBJ1-1	TRBV2	NA	NA	ASTVDPVTEAF
TRBJ2-3	TRBV20-1	NA	TRBD2	SAYPPQGAGVGTDTQY
TRBJ2-1	TRBV6-6	few	TRBD2	ASSYSSGGADEQF
TRBJ1-5	TRBV6-2/TRBV6-3	NA	NA	ATKWAGRAQPQH
TRBJ2-7	TRBV20-1	NA	NA	SARDWGLPFYEQY
TRBJ1-4	TRBV4-1	NA	TRBD1	ASSQQEGQKNEKLF
TRBJ2-2	TRBV4-1	NA	NA	ASSQGVGENTGELF
TRBJ2-5	TRBV7-2	NA	NA	ASSLPGGGKETQY
TRBJ1-1	TRBV20-1	NA	NA	SAKPMEGTLNTEAF
TRBJ2-6	TRBV20-1	few	NA	SSSTGLLPGANVLT